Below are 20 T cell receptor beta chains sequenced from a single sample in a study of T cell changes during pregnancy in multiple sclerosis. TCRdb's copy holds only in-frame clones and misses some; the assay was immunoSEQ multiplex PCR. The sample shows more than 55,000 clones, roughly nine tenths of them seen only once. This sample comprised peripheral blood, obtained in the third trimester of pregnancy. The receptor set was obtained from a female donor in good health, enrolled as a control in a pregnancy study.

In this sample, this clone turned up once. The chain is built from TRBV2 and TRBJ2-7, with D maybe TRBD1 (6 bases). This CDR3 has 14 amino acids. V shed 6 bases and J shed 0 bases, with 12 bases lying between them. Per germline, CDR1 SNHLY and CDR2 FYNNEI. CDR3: CASRTDSFSYEQYF. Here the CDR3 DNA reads TGTGCCAGCAGGACGGACAGCTTCTCCTACGAGCAGTACTTC.

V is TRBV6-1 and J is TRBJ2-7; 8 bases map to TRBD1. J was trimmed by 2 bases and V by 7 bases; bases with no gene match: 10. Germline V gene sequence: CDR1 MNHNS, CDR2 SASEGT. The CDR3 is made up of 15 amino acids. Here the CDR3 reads CASKSSGTGAYEQYF. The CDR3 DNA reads TGTGCCAGCAAGAGCTCCGGGACAGGTGCCTACGAGCAGTACTTC.

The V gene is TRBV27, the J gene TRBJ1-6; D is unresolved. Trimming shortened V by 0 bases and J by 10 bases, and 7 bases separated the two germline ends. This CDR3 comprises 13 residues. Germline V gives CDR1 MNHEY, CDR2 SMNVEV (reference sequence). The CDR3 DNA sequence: TGTGCCAGCAGTTTATCGTTCTCCTCACCCCTCCACTTT. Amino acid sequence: CASSLSFSSPLHF.

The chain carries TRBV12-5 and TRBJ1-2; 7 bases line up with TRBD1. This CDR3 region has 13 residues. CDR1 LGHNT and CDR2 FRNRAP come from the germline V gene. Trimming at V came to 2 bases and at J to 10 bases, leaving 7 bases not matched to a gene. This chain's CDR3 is CASGLPRTGDYTF. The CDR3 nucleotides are TGTGCTAGTGGTTTGCCCCGGACAGGCGACTACACCTTC.

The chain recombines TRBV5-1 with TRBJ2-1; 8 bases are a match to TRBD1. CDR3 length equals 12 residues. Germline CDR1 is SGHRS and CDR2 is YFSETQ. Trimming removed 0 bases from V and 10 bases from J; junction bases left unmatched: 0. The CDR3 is CASSLDRGEQFF. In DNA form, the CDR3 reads TGCGCCAGCAGCTTGGACAGGGGGGAGCAGTTCTTC.

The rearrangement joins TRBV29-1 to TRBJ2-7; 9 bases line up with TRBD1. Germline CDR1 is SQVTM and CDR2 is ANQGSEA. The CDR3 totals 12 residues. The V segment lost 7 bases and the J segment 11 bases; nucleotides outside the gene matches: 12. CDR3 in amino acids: CSAQTGGRFKYF. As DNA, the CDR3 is TGCAGCGCTCAGACAGGGGGGCGCTTCAAGTACTTC.

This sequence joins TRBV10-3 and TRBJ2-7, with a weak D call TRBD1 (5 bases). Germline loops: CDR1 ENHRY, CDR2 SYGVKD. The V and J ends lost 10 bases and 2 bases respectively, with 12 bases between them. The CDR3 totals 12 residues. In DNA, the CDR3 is TGTGCCACCAAAGGGGTAACCTACGAGCAGTACTTC. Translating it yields CATKGVTYEQYF.

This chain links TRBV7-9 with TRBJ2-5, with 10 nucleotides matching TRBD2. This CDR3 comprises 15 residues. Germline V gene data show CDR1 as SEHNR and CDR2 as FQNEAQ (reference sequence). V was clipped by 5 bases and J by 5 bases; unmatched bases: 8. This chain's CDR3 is CASSQSLAGVETQYF. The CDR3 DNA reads TGTGCCAGCAGCCAATCTCTAGCGGGAGTGGAGACCCAGTACTTC.

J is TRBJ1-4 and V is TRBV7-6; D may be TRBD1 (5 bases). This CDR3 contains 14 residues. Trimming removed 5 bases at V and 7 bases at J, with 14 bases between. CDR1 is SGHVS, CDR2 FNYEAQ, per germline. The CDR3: CASSPAGRIEKLFF. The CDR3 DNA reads TGTGCCAGCAGCCCCGCGGGACGTATTGAAAAACTGTTTTTT.

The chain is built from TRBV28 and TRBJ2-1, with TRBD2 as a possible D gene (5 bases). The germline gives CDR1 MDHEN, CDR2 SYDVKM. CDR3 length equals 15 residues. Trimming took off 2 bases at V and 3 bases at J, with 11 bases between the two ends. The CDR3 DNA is TGTGCCAGCAGTTTAGTGGGAGATTACTACAATGAGCAGTTCTTC. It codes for CASSLVGDYYNEQFF.

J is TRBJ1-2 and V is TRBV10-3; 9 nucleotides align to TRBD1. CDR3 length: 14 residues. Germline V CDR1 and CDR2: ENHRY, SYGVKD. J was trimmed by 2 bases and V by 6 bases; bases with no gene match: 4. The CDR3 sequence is CAISAGTGNYGYTF. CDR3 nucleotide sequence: TGTGCCATCAGCGCCGGGACAGGGAACTATGGCTACACCTTC.

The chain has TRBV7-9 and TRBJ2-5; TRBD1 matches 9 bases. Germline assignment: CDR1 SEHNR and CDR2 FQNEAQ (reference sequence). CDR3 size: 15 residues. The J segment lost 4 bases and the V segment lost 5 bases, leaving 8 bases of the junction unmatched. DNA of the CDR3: TGTGCCAGCAGCCTAGGGACAGGGAACGGAGAGACCCAGTACTTC. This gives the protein CASSLGTGNGETQYF.

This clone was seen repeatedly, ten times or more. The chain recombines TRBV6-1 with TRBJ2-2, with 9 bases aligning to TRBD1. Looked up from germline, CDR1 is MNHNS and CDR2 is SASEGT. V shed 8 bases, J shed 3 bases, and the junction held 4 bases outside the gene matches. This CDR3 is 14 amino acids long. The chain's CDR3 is CASGTGLDTGELFF. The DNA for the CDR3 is TGTGCCAGCGGGACAGGGCTCGACACCGGGGAGCTGTTTTTT.

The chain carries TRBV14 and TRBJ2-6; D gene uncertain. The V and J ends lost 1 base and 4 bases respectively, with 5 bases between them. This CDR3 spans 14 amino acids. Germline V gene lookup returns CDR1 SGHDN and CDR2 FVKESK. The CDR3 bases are TGTGCCAGCAGCCAAGTGGCCGGGGCCAACGTCCTGACTTTC. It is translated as CASSQVAGANVLTF.

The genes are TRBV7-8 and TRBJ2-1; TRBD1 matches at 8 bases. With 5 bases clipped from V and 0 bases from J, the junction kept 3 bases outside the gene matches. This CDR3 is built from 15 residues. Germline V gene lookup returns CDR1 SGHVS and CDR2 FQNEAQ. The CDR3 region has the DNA TGTGCCAGCAGCGCAGGGGGCAGCTCCTACAATGAGCAGTTCTTC. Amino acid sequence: CASSAGGSSYNEQFF.

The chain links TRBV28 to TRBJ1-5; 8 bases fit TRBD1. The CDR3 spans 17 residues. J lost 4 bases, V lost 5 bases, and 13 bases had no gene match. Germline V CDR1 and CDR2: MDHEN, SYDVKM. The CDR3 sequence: CASSPPGQGSLNQPQHF. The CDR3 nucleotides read TGTGCCAGCAGTCCCCCCGGACAGGGTAGTCTTAATCAGCCCCAGCATTTT.

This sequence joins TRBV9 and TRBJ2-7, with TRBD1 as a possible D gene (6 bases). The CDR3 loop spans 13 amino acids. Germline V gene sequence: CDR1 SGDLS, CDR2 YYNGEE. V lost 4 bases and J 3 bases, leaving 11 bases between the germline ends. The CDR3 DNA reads TGTGCCAGCAGCCCGCGACAGGACTACGAGCAGTACTTC. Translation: CASSPRQDYEQYF.

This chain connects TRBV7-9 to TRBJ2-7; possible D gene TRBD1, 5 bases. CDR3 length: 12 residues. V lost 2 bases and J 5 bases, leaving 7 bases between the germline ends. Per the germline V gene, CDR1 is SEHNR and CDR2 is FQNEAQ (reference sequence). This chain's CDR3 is CASSLTGDEQYF. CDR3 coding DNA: TGTGCCAGCAGCTTAACAGGTGACGAGCAGTACTTC.

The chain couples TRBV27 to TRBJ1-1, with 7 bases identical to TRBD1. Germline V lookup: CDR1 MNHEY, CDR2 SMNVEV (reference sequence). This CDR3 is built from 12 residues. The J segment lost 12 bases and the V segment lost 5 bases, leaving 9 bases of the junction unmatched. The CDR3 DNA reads TGTGCCAGCAGTGAGACAGGGATGACAACTTTCTTT. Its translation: CASSETGMTTFF.

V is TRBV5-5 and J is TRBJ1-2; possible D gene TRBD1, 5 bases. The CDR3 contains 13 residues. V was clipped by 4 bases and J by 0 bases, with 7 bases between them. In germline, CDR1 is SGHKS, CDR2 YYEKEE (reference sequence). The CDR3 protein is CASSVDTNYGYTF. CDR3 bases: TGTGCCAGCAGCGTGGACACTAACTATGGCTACACCTTC.